This record concerns one TCR beta chain sequence. Individuals drawn from under 30 US areas were about 18 to 90 years old. Among Cohort 3 donors, those recovered had two negative PCRs, clearance, or symptom resolution. This entry belongs to a study of blood T cell repertoires in COVID-19. Study in general: From the United States, Italy and Spain came samples of acute and convalescent COVID-19.

V lost 4 bases, J lost 7 bases, and 20 bases lay in between. CDR1 SGHRS and CDR2 YFSETQ come from the germline V gene. This CDR3 is built from 15 residues. In the original workflow: Estimation of nucleated cell counts was performed using reference gene primer amplification. TCRdb keeps only in-frame clones here, not all; method: immunoSEQ multiplex PCR. The V and J calls and clone size come from that table; D and trimming were worked out from the DNA. Among some 260,000 clones, over 80% were seen once, and the ten largest hold about 1.9%. The TCR was taken from a woman aged 18-29 years who had recovered from COVID-19. J is TRBJ1-2 and V is TRBV5-1, with TRBD1 as a possible D gene (6 bases). The sample consisted of PBMCs or T cells enriched from blood (not recorded which). The DNA of the CDR3 is TGCGCCAGCAGCCACGCCGCACAGGGAGAGAGTGGCTACACCTTC. Its translation: CASSHAAQGESGYTF.